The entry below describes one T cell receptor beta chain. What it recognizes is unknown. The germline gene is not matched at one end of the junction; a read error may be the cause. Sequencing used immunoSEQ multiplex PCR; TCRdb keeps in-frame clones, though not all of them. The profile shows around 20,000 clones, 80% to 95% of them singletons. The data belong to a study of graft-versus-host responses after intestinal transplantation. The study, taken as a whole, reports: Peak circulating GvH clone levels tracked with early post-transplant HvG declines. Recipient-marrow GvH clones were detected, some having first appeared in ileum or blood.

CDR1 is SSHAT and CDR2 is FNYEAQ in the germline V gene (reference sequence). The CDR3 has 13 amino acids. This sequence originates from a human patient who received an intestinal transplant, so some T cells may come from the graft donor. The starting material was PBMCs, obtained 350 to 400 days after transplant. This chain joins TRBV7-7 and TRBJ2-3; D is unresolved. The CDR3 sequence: CASSLGDTDTQYF. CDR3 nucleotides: TGTGCTAGCAGCTTAGGAGACACAGATACGCAGTATTTT.